The TCR beta chain under discussion was sequenced for a study of blood T cell repertoires in COVID-19. Overall study context: From the United States, Italy and Spain came samples of acute and convalescent COVID-19. Nucleic acid was either cDNA or gDNA, and it came from T cells, B-cell-depleted T cells, or PBMCs.

In the authors' methods: Amplification with reference gene primers provided the estimates of nucleated cell counts. The method was immunoSEQ multiplex PCR; TCRdb's version includes in-frame clones alone and lacks a portion of them. V, J and clone size were drawn from that table, and D and trimming were deduced from the DNA. This sample has about 55,000 clones, with under 90% found just once. Germline V CDR1 and CDR2: SGHDT, YYEEEE. The CDR3 length is 11 residues. Between the trimmed V and J ends, which lost 1 base and 9 bases, there was a span of 8 bases. In this sample, this clone turned up once. Source material: peripheral blood. This chain joins TRBV5-6 and TRBJ2-7, with a tentative D call TRBD1 (5 bases). The origin of this receptor is a man in his 70s with acute or convalescent COVID-19. In DNA form, the CDR3 reads TGTGCCAGCAGCTTGAAGGGGCGGCAGTACGTC. Translating gives CASSLKGRQYV.